Sequencing of this TCR beta chain was carried out in a study of blood T cell repertoires in COVID-19. Looking at the study overall: Samples representing acute and convalescent COVID-19 were sourced from the United States, Italy and Spain. PBMCs, B-cell-depleted T cells, or T cells were the source of the cDNA or gDNA that made up the material.

Germline V gene data show CDR1 as PRHDT and CDR2 as FYEKMQ (reference sequence). The germline V and J ends were trimmed by 5 bases and 5 bases, with 18 bases remaining between them. The CDR3 is made up of 15 amino acids. Under the authors' procedure: Estimation of nucleated cell counts was performed using reference gene primer amplification. Only in-frame clones appear in the TCRdb table, and some are missing; sequencing was by immunoSEQ multiplex PCR. That table is the source of V, J and clone size, and D and trimming were worked out from the DNA. The profile shows approximately 100,000 clones, 60% to 85% of them singletons.

Sequenced material: peripheral blood. The TCR was taken from a human donor in a cohort sampled during active or convalescent COVID-19. This chain links TRBV13 with TRBJ1-1, with D uncertain. The CDR3, as DNA: TGTGCCAGCAGCCCTCAATCGGCTCTCGGGACTGAAGCTTTCTTT. Translated: CASSPQSALGTEAFF.